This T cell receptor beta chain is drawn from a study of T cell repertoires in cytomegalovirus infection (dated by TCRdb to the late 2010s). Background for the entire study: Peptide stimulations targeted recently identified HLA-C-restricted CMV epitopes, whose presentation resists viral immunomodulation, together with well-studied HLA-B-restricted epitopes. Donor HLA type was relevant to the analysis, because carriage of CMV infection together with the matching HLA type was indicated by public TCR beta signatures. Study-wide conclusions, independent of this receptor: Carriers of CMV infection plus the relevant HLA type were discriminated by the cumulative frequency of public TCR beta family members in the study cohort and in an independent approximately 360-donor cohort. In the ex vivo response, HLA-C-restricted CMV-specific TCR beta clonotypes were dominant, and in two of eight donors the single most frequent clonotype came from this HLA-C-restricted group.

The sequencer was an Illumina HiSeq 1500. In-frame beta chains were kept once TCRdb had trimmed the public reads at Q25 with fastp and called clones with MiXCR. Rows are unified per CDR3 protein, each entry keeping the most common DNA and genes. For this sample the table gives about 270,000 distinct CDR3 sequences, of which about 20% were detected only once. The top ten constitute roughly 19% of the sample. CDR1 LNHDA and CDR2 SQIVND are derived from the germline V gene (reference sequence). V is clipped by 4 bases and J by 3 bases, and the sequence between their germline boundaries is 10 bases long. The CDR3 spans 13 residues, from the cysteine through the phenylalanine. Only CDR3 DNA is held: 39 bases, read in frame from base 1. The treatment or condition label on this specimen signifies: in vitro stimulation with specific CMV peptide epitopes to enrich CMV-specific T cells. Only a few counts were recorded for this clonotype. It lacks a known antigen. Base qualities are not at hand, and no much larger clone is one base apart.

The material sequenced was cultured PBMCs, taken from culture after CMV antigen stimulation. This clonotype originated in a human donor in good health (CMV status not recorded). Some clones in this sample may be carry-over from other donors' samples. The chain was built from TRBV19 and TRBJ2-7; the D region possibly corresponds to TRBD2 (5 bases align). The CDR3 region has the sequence CASSTGLNYEQYF. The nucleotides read TGTGCCAGTAGTACCGGACTGAACTACGAGCAGTACTTC. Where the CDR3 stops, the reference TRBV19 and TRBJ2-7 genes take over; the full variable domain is DGGITQSPKYLFRKEGQNVTLSCEQNLNHDAMYWYRQDPGQGLRLIYYSQIVNDFQKGDIAEGYSVSREKKESFPLTVTSAQKNPTAFYLCASSTGLNYEQYFGPGTRLTVT.